Detailed here is one T cell receptor beta chain. This entry is derived from a study of blood T cell repertoires in COVID-19. Overall study: PBMCs, B-cell-depleted T cells, or T cells provided the cDNA or gDNA that made up the material.

The length of the CDR3 is 14 residues. Trimming stripped 5 bases from V and 8 bases from J, with 19 bases between. Germline assignment: CDR1 LNHDA and CDR2 SQIVND (reference sequence). Original processing notes: It was from reference gene primer amplification that nucleated cell counts were estimated. Repertoires were generated with immunoSEQ multiplex PCR, while TCRdb's copy carries only in-frame clones and drops some. V and J calls and clone size follow that table, whereas D and trimming were derived from the DNA. The profile covers about 84,000 clones, with around 80% appearing a single time and roughly a sixth taken by the ten largest.

The sequence derives from an elderly woman with acute or convalescent COVID-19. The chain carries TRBV19 and TRBJ2-7; D might be TRBD2 (6 bases). Sequencing was done on a sample of peripheral blood. CDR3 protein: CASSSGTGTQKQYF. The CDR3 DNA follows: TGTGCCAGTAGTTCCGGGACTGGGACCCAGAAGCAGTACTTC.